The T cell receptor beta chain described here comes from a study of cytomegalovirus exposure and HLA in healthy donors. About the study: Earlier findings included some 100 million unique TCR beta sequences obtained from 150 million to 200 million T cells.

The CDR3 contains 15 residues. Germline CDR1 MNHNS, CDR2 SASEGT. V lost 1 base to trimming and J lost 9 bases, with 16 bases between them. PCR used 60 Vbeta primers and 13 Jbeta primers. The data were produced by immunoSEQ multiplex PCR, yet TCRdb's version contains in-frame clones alone and is incomplete. The table lists about 300,000 clones, more than 80% of them singletons. Specimen: PBMCs. This sequence was found in a man aged 35 to 55 in good health and CMV-seropositive. The rearrangement joins TRBV6-1 to TRBJ2-1; D is possibly TRBD2 (6 bases). In DNA form, the CDR3 reads TGTGCCAGCAGTGAAGTAGCGGCGCCAGGTGGTGAGCAGTTCTTC. As protein: CASSEVAAPGGEQFF.